The clone carrying this T cell receptor beta chain occurred many times. Its specificity is not known. The data belong to a study of T-cell reconstitution after alpha-beta-depleted transplantation in children. The study's findings and limits: As was reported, about two months after transplant, alpha-beta T cells came from several hundred expanded graft clones. By one year post-transplant, T-cell counts and diversity largely arose from T cells that were newly produced.

The CDR3 runs to 16 residues. Per the germline V gene, CDR1 is SEHNR and CDR2 is FQNEAQ (reference sequence). The ends were cut back, 5 bases at V and 2 bases at J, with 18 bases in the middle. Preparation of the TCRbeta library was carried out with unique molecular identifiers. TCRdb re-analysed the PCR reads in MiXCR, keeping a single row per CDR3 protein. Altogether 300,000 to 400,000 distinct CDR3 sequences are present, roughly 16% being singletons, with the ten largest covering about 41%. Sequencing used PBMCs, mostly from graft donor cells, obtained 360 days after TCRalphabeta/CD19-depleted stem cell transplant. This chain links TRBV7-9 with TRBJ2-5; possible D gene TRBD2, 6 bases. This clonotype was obtained from a male patient between 2 and 15 years old who had a stem cell transplant for acute lymphoblastic leukemia, so the T cells may come from the graft donor. The CDR3 DNA reads as TGTGCCAGCAGCCCAACCGGGGGTTTCCGTCAAGAGACCCAGTACTTC. Amino acid sequence: CASSPTGGFRQETQYF.